The clone carrying this T cell receptor (beta chain) was seen just once. There are 14 residues in the CDR3. Germline V gene lookup returns CDR1 MGHRA and CDR2 YSYEKL. V was cut by 5 bases and J by 5 bases, with 16 bases left in between. Clones were sequenced by immunoSEQ multiplex PCR, and TCRdb holds only the in-frame ones, with some missing. The sample gives about 92,000 clones, 85% to 95% of which show up once; roughly 3% is in the top ten. The data are from a study of T cell changes during pregnancy in multiple sclerosis. The TCR comes from a female donor with multiple sclerosis, enrolled in a pregnancy study. The chain combines TRBV4-1 with TRBJ2-7, with D possibly being TRBD2 (6 bases). Source: peripheral blood, taken in the first trimester of pregnancy. The DNA for the CDR3 is TGCGCCAGCAGCTCTACGGCCCCGGGAGACGAGCAGTACTTC. This translates into CASSSTAPGDEQYF.